This entry concerns a single T cell receptor beta chain. Its antigen remains unknown. TCRdb keeps only in-frame clones here, not all; method: immunoSEQ multiplex PCR. The sample has approximately 300,000 clones, 80% to 90% seen once. These data are taken from a study of cytomegalovirus exposure and HLA in healthy donors. Study summary: The same platform used for the roughly 600 first-cohort repertoires was also used for the roughly 120 validation repertoires, as a later analysis reported. Notes on the study in general: Through in vitro validation, three CMV-associated chains were shown to be specific for CMV antigens. Some 150 TCR beta chains were listed as cytomegalovirus-associated. Among TCR sequences, most were rare, though some public TCRs appeared in many donors.

This TCR was sampled from a woman aged 18-29 years in good health and CMV-seronegative. Sequencing input: PBMCs.

CDR3 bases: TGTGCCAGCAAGGCGGGAGGGCGGGGGACGCAGTATTTT. Translation gives CASKAGGRGTQYF. The chain uses TRBV28 and TRBJ2-3; 9 positions match TRBD2. Trimming removed 7 bases from V and 9 bases from J; junction bases left unmatched: 8. This CDR3 is built from 13 residues. Germline V gene lookup returns CDR1 MDHEN and CDR2 SYDVKM. Variable domain in full (rest from reference TRBV28 and TRBJ2-3): DVKVTQSSRYLVKRTGEKVFLECVQDMDHENMFWYRQDPGLGLRLIYFSYDVKMKEKGDIPEGYSVSREKKERFSLILESASTNQTSMYLCASKAGGRGTQYFGPGTRLTVL.